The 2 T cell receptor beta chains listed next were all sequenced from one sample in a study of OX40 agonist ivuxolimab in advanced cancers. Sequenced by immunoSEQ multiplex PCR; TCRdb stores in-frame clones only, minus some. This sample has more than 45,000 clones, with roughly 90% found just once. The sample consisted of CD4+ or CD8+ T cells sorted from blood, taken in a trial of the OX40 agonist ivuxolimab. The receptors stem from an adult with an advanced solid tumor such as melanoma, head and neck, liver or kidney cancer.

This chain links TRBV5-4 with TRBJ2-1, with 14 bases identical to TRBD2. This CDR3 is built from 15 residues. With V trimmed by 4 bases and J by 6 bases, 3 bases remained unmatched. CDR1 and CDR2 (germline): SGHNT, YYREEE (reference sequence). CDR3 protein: CASSPGLAGVNEQFF. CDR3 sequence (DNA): TGTGCCAGCAGCCCGGGACTAGCGGGGGTCAATGAGCAGTTCTTC.

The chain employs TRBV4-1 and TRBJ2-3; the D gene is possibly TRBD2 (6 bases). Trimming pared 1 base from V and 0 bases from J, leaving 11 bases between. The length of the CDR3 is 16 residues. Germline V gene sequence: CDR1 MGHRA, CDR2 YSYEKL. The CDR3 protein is CASSQVLTSSTDTQYF. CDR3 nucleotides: TGCGCCAGCAGCCAAGTTCTTACTAGCAGCACAGATACGCAGTATTTT.